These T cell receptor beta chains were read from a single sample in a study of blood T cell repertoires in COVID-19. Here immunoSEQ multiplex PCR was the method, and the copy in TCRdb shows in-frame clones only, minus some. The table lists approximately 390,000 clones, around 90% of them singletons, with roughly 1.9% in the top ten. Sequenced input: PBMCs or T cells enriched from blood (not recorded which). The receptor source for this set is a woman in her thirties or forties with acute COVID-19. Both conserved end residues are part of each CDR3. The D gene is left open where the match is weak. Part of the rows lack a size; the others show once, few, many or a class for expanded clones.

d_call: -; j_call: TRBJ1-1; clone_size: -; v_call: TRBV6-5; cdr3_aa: CASSYDPVTEAFF; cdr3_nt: TGTGCCAGCAGTTACGATCCGGTAACTGAAGCTTTCTTT
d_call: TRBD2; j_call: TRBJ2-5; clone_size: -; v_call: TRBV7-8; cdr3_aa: CASSRRRGGVQETQYF; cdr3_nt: TGTGCCAGCAGCCGCCGTCGGGGGGGCGTCCAAGAGACCCAGTACTTC
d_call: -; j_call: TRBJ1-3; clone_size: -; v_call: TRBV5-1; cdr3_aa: CASSLGSSGNTIYF; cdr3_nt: TGCGCCAGCAGCTTAGGGAGCTCTGGAAACACCATATATTTT
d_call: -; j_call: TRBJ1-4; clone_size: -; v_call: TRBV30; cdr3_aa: CAWSGDSRRTNEKLFF; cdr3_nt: TGTGCCTGGAGTGGAGACTCTCGAAGGACTAATGAAAAACTGTTTTTT
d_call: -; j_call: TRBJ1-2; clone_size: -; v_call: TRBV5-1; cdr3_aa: CASSLATYSYGYTF; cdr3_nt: TGCGCCAGCAGCTTGGCCACTTACTCCTATGGCTACACCTTC
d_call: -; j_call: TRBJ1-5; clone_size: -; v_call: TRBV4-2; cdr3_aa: CASSPPGNQPQHF; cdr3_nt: TGTGCCAGCAGCCCCCCCGGGAATCAGCCCCAGCATTTT
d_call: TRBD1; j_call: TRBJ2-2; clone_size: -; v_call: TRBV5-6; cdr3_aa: CASSEGTGGWTGELFF; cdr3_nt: TGTGCCAGCAGCGAAGGGACAGGGGGCTGGACCGGGGAGCTGTTTTTT
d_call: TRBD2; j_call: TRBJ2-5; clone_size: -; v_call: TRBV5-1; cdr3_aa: CASSPGRGAPQETQYF; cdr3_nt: TGCGCCAGCAGCCCGGGGCGGGGGGCACCTCAAGAGACCCAGTACTTC
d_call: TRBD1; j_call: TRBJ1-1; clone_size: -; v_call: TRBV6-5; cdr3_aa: CASSYAAGGRTEAFF; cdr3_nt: TGTGCCAGCAGTTACGCGGCAGGGGGAAGGACTGAAGCTTTCTTT
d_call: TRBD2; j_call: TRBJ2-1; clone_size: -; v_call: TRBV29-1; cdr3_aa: CSVGGYNEQFF; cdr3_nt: TGCAGCGTGGGGGGGTACAATGAGCAGTTCTTC
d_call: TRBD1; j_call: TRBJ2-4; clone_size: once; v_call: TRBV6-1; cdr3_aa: CASSEVEGADIQYF; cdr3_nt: TGTGCCAGCAGTGAAGTCGAGGGGGCGGACATTCAGTACTTC
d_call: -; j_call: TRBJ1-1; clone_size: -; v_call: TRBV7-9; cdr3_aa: CASSLPGVEAFF; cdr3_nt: TGTGCCAGCAGCTTGCCGGGTGTTGAAGCTTTCTTT
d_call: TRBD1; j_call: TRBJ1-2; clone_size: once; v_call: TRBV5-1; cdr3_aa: CASSQDRGEGYTF; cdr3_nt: TGCGCCAGCAGCCAGGACAGGGGAGAGGGCTACACCTTC
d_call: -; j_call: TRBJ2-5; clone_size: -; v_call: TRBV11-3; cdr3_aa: CASSLQQQETQYF; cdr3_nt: TGTGCCAGCAGCTTACAACAGCAAGAGACCCAGTACTTC
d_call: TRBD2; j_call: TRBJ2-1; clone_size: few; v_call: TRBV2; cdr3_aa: CASGGDSGGPNNEQFF; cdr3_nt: TGTGCCAGCGGAGGTGATAGCGGGGGGCCAAACAATGAGCAGTTCTTC
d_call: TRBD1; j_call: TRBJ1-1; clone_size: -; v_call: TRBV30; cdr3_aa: CAWAGTGVTEAFF; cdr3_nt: TGTGCCTGGGCCGGGACAGGGGTCACTGAAGCTTTCTTT
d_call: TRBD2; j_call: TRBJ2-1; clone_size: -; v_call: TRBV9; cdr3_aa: CASSVSTSGGAGGNEQFF; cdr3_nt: TGTGCCAGCAGCGTTTCGACTAGCGGGGGGGCAGGAGGAAATGAGCAGTTCTTC
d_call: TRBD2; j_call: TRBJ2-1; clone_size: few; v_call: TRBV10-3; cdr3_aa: CAISDETSGFNEQFF; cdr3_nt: TGTGCCATCAGTGACGAGACTAGCGGATTCAATGAGCAGTTCTTC
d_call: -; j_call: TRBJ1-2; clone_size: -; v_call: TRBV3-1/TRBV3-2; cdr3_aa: CASSQDPGLSIYGYTF; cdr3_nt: TGTGCCAGCAGCCAAGATCCCGGTCTCTCAATCTATGGCTACACCTTC
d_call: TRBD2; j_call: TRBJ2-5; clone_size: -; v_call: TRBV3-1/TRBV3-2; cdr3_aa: CASSPLRLAEQETQYF; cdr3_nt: TGTGCCAGCAGCCCACTTCGACTAGCAGAACAAGAGACCCAGTACTTC
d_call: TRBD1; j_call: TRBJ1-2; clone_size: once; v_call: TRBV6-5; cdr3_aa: CASSLQGAGGYTF; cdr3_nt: TGTGCCAGCAGTTTACAGGGGGCCGGTGGCTACACCTTC
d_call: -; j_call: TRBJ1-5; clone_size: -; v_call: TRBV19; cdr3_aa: CASSNSFGNQPQHF; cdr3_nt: TGTGCCAGTAGTAATAGTTTTGGCAATCAGCCCCAGCATTTT
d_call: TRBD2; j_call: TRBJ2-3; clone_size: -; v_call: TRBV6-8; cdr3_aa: CASSSASGGSSGTQYF; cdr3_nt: TGTGCCAGCAGTTCCGCCAGCGGGGGGTCCTCCGGTACGCAGTATTTT
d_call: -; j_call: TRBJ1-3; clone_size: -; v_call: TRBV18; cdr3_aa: CASSPGSGGNTIYF; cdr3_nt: TGTGCCAGCTCACCAGGGAGCGGGGGAAACACCATATATTTT
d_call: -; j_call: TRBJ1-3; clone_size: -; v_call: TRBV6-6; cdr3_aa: CASRQHPTGNTIYF; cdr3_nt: TGTGCCAGCAGGCAACATCCAACTGGAAACACCATATATTTT
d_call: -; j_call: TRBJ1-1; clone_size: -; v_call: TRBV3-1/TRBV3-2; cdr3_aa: CASSQGAIAEAFF; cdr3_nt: TGTGCCAGCAGCCAGGGGGCGATTGCTGAAGCTTTCTTT
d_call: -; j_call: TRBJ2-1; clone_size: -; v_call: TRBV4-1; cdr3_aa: CASSQGVRGGAYNEQFF; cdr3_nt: TGCGCCAGCAGCCAAGGGGTGAGGGGGGGCGCCTACAATGAGCAGTTCTTC
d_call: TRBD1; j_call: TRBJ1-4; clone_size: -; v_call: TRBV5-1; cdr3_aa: CASSLAGQAREKLFF; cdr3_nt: TGCGCCAGCAGCTTGGCCGGACAGGCGAGAGAAAAACTGTTTTTT
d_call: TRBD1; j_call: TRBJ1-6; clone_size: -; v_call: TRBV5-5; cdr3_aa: CASSLGSSGQGSSPLHF; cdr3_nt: TGTGCCAGCAGCTTGGGCAGCAGCGGACAGGGATCTTCACCCCTCCACTTT
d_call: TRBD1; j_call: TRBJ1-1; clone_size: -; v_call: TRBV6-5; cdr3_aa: CASSYRGQPNTEAFF; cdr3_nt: TGTGCCAGCAGTTACCGGGGACAGCCTAACACTGAAGCTTTCTTT
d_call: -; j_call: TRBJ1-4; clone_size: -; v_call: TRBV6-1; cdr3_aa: CASSDRGREKLFF; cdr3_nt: TGTGCCAGCAGTGACAGGGGTCGAGAAAAACTGTTTTTT
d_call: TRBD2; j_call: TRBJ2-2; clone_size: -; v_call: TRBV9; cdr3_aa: CASSTKSGGHTGELFF; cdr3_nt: TGTGCCAGCAGCACTAAAAGCGGGGGGCACACCGGGGAGCTGTTTTTT
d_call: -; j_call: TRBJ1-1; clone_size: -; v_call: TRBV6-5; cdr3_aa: CASSYVPGMNTEAFF; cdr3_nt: TGTGCCAGCAGTTACGTTCCAGGGATGAACACTGAAGCTTTCTTT
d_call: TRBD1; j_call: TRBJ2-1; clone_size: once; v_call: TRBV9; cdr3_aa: CASSVGAGTGDEQFF; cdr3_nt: TGTGCCAGCAGCGTAGGGGCGGGCACAGGGGATGAGCAGTTCTTC
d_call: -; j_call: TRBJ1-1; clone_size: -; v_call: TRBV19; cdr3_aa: CASTLSARGGTEAFF; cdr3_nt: TGTGCCAGTACCCTCTCGGCCAGGGGAGGGACTGAAGCTTTCTTT